This TCR beta chain was sequenced during a study of blood T cell repertoires in COVID-19. Study at large: The United States, Italy and Spain were the sources of the acute and convalescent COVID-19 samples. PBMCs, B-cell-depleted T cells, or T cells provided the cDNA or gDNA that made up the material.

The CDR3 consists of 14 residues. The ends were cut back, 5 bases at V and 4 bases at J, with 17 bases in the middle. Germline V CDR1 and CDR2: SQVTM, ANQGSEA. How the authors handled the data: Amplifying reference gene primers gave estimates of nucleated cell counts. Assay: immunoSEQ multiplex PCR; the TCRdb copy retains only in-frame clones and omits some. For V, J and clone size, that table is used; D and trimming come from the DNA. The table has about 190,000 clones, under 85% seen once. The chain is built from TRBV29-1 and TRBJ1-1; no clear D. The source is a man between 60 and 75 years old with active or convalescent COVID-19. The sequenced sample consisted of peripheral blood. In nucleotides, the CDR3 is TGCAGCGTTCCGTATGGGCGGGCGATCACTGAAGCTTTCTTT. It yields the protein CSVPYGRAITEAFF. The variable domain in full, with the rest retrieved from reference TRBV29-1 and TRBJ1-1, is SAVISQKPSRDICQRGTSLTIQCQVDSQVTMMFWYRQQPGQSLTLIATANQGSEATYESGFVIDKFPISRPNLTFSTLTVSNMSPEDSSIYLCSVPYGRAITEAFFGQGTRLTVV.